These T cell receptor beta chains were read from a single sample in a study of blood T cell repertoires in COVID-19. Profiling relied on immunoSEQ multiplex PCR, and the TCRdb table lists in-frame clones only, not all of them. The sample shows under 95,000 clones, approximately 88% of them seen only once. The sequencing input was peripheral blood. The source of these receptors is a man aged 60 to 75 with acute or convalescent COVID-19. Both conserved end residues are part of each CDR3. Fields, in order: J gene, V gene, CDR3 protein.

j_gene: TRBJ2-2; v_gene: TRBV11-2; CDR3aa: CASSWAPDRDTGELFF
j_gene: TRBJ2-6; v_gene: TRBV4-3; CDR3aa: CASSQDIYSGANVLTF
j_gene: TRBJ1-1; v_gene: TRBV12-3/TRBV12-4; CDR3aa: CASSRGGWAEAFF
j_gene: TRBJ2-5; v_gene: TRBV18; CDR3aa: CASSPPSWTGTKETQYF
j_gene: TRBJ1-1; v_gene: TRBV18; CDR3aa: CASSPGQAVNTEAFF
j_gene: TRBJ2-7; v_gene: TRBV2; CDR3aa: CASSYWTGLSYEQYF
j_gene: TRBJ1-2; v_gene: TRBV7-2; CDR3aa: CASSFSGGATGYTF
j_gene: TRBJ2-1; v_gene: TRBV3-1/TRBV3-2; CDR3aa: CASSHDGQGNNEQFF
j_gene: TRBJ1-3; v_gene: TRBV5-6; CDR3aa: CASSLRQYLSGNTIYF
j_gene: TRBJ1-5; v_gene: TRBV6-5; CDR3aa: CASSSTGANQPQHF
j_gene: TRBJ2-2; v_gene: TRBV10-2; CDR3aa: CASSDTTGQDTGELFF
j_gene: TRBJ2-3; v_gene: TRBV7-2; CDR3aa: CASSLASGGGGDTQYF
j_gene: TRBJ1-6; v_gene: TRBV4-3; CDR3aa: CASSQGDRVNSPLHF
j_gene: TRBJ2-7; v_gene: TRBV7-2; CDR3aa: CASSLALGQRYEQYF
j_gene: TRBJ2-1; v_gene: TRBV9; CDR3aa: CASSSWDRSLNEQFF
j_gene: TRBJ1-1; v_gene: TRBV10-3; CDR3aa: CAISDTVNTEAFF
j_gene: TRBJ2-2; v_gene: TRBV30; CDR3aa: CAWSTSGGFGTGELFF
j_gene: TRBJ2-5; v_gene: TRBV5-5; CDR3aa: CASSLSGGQYQETQYF
j_gene: TRBJ2-1; v_gene: TRBV2; CDR3aa: CATQFDRGGRNEQFF
j_gene: TRBJ2-3; v_gene: TRBV7-2; CDR3aa: CASSLGSTSWDTDTQYF
j_gene: TRBJ2-1; v_gene: TRBV3-1/TRBV3-2; CDR3aa: CASSQDWGGLHTYNEQFF
j_gene: TRBJ2-2; v_gene: TRBV12-5; CDR3aa: CASGFGQGVTGELFF
j_gene: TRBJ1-1; v_gene: TRBV7-2; CDR3aa: CASSLRGGGSAAFF
j_gene: TRBJ1-2; v_gene: TRBV5-1; CDR3aa: CASSPGGKVDGYTF
j_gene: TRBJ1-3; v_gene: TRBV12-5; CDR3aa: CASGPRDTGNTIYF
j_gene: TRBJ1-1; v_gene: TRBV5-6; CDR3aa: CASSLKGWGRNTEAFF
j_gene: TRBJ1-1; v_gene: TRBV6-1; CDR3aa: CASSDNPPGSTEAFF
j_gene: TRBJ1-4; v_gene: TRBV18; CDR3aa: CASSPPTGANEKLFF
j_gene: TRBJ1-5; v_gene: TRBV2; CDR3aa: CASSDPQGGSNQPQHF